Below, 29 T cell receptor beta chains from the same sample are listed, as sequenced in a study of TIL therapy for anti-PD-1-resistant metastatic lung cancer. The immunoSEQ assay was v3. The repertoire was sequenced with immunoSEQ multiplex PCR; TCRdb's copy has only in-frame clones and lacks some. Here the sample spans approximately 50,000 clones, over 75% being singletons. Time point in this sample: pre-treatment sample, taken before nivolumab and TIL therapy. The sample consisted of blood, taken at baseline. The receptors here all came from a person aged 25-80 years with non-small cell lung cancer.

The rearrangement joins TRBV28 to TRBJ2-6, with D tentatively TRBD1 (5 bases). Germline CDR1 and CDR2: MDHEN and SYDVKM. The CDR3 totals 15 residues. Trimming pared 3 bases from V and 4 bases from J, leaving 10 bases between. In DNA, the CDR3 is TGTGCCAGCAGTTTGCAGGGTACAGGGGCCAACGTCCTGACTTTC. Translating gives CASSLQGTGANVLTF.

This clone was detected only once. The CDR3 loop is CASSRLAGEQPQHF. The DNA for the CDR3 is TGTGCCAGTAGTAGGTTGGCAGGGGAGCAGCCCCAGCATTTT. The V gene is TRBV19, the J gene TRBJ1-5; D is possibly TRBD1 (6 bases). Germline V gives CDR1 LNHDA, CDR2 SQIVND (reference sequence). CDR3 size: 14 residues. V was trimmed by 4 bases and J by 7 bases, leaving 14 bases between them.

This chain links TRBV4-3 with TRBJ2-4; the D is unclear. The CDR3 length is 15 residues. V was shortened by 0 bases and J by 0 bases, with 6 bases between the two germline ends. CDR1 LGHNA and CDR2 YSLEER come from the germline V gene. The CDR3 reads CASSQEPLAKNIQYF. CDR3 in DNA: TGCGCCAGCAGCCAAGAGCCGCTAGCCAAAAACATTCAGTACTTC.

This clone is classed as medium-sized (0.01 to 0.1%). The J gene is TRBJ2-1, the V gene TRBV11-2; D possibly uses TRBD1 or TRBD2 (5 bases each). Germline CDR1 reads SGHAT; CDR2 reads FQNNGV. The CDR3 has 17 amino acids. V was trimmed by 5 bases and J by 2 bases, leaving 19 bases between them. As DNA, the CDR3 is TGTGCCAGCAGCCTAGGTGGGGGTTGGAACGCCTACAATGAGCAGTTCTTC. The encoded protein is CASSLGGGWNAYNEQFF.

The chain employs TRBV28 and TRBJ2-5, with D uncertain. CDR1 MDHEN and CDR2 SYDVKM come from the germline V gene. The CDR3 has 11 residues. V was trimmed by 8 bases and J by 7 bases, leaving 11 bases between them. CDR3 nucleotides: TGTGCCAGCGGTACCCACATGACCCAGTACTTC. Amino acids: CASGTHMTQYF.

V and J are TRBV6-2 or TRBV6-3 and TRBJ2-7; TRBD1 matches at 8 bases. CDR3 length: 14 amino acids. Germline V gene sequence: CDR1 MNHEY, CDR2 SVGEGT. Unmatched junction bases numbered 3, after V lost 2 bases and J lost 3 bases. The CDR3 here is CASSYGQGVYEQYF. The CDR3 region has the DNA TGTGCCAGCAGTTACGGACAGGGTGTCTACGAGCAGTACTTC.

The gene calls are TRBV7-2 and TRBJ1-1; TRBD1 is a possible D gene (5 bases). This CDR3 has 14 amino acids. Trimming stripped 5 bases from V and 6 bases from J, with 16 bases between. The germline gives CDR1 SGHTA, CDR2 FQGNSA. The CDR3, as DNA: TGTGCCAGCAGCGTATACCGGGGCAACCCTGAAGCTTTCTTT. Its translation is CASSVYRGNPEAFF.

The V and J genes are TRBV7-3 and TRBJ2-3; 13 bases align to TRBD2. CDR1 is SGHTA, CDR2 FQGTGA, per germline. The ends lost 3 bases at V and 2 bases at J; junction bases unmatched: 11. The CDR3 extends over 19 amino acids. CDR3 DNA: TGTGCCAGCAGCTTCTACCCCCGGACTAGCGGGGGACCCACAGATACGCAGTATTTT. Residues: CASSFYPRTSGGPTDTQYF.

This clone was picked up a small number of times. This chain connects TRBV4-3 to TRBJ2-2; the match to TRBD2 covers 7 bases. V trimming: 0 bases; J trimming: 2 bases; junction bases outside the gene matches: 6. The length of the CDR3 is 17 residues. Germline loops: CDR1 LGHNA, CDR2 YSLEER. The DNA of the CDR3 is TGCGCCAGCAGCCAAGATTCGAGCGGGATTAACACCGGGGAGCTGTTTTTT. Translation gives CASSQDSSGINTGELFF.

J is TRBJ1-1 and V is TRBV28; perhaps TRBD1 as D (6 bases). The V and J ends lost 5 bases and 5 bases respectively, with 15 bases between them. The CDR3 consists of 14 residues. The germline V gene encodes CDR1 MDHEN and CDR2 SYDVKM. The CDR3 bases are TGTGCCAGCAGTCCCCAACAGGGCGGTACTGAAGCTTTCTTT. Its protein is CASSPQQGGTEAFF. Supplemented by reference TRBV28 and TRBJ1-1, the full variable domain reads DVKVTQSSRYLVKRTGEKVFLECVQDMDHENMFWYRQDPGLGLRLIYFSYDVKMKEKGDIPEGYSVSREKKERFSLILESASTNQTSMYLCASSPQQGGTEAFFGQGTRLTVV.

This sequence joins TRBV19 and TRBJ2-1; TRBD2 matches 7 bases. This CDR3 spans 16 amino acids. Trimming removed 5 bases from V and 0 bases from J; junction bases left unmatched: 7. Germline V gene sequence: CDR1 LNHDA, CDR2 SQIVND (reference sequence). The CDR3 DNA follows: TGTGCCAGTAGTCTAAGCGGGGACGCCTCCTACAATGAGCAGTTCTTC. Protein: CASSLSGDASYNEQFF.

The V gene is TRBV4-3, the J gene TRBJ1-1; D gene uncertain. V lost 0 bases, J lost 7 bases, and 6 bases lay in between. CDR1 is LGHNA and CDR2 is YSLEER in the germline V gene. CDR3 size: 12 residues. The CDR3: CASSQDPGEAFF. In DNA form, the CDR3 reads TGCGCCAGCAGCCAAGATCCTGGTGAAGCTTTCTTT.

The chain recombines TRBV5-1 with TRBJ2-7; D is possibly TRBD2 (5 bases). Germline V CDR1 and CDR2: SGHRS, YFSETQ. CDR3 length: 14 amino acids. Trimming pared 4 bases from V and 2 bases from J, leaving 13 bases between. The CDR3 DNA sequence: TGCGCCAGCAGCATAGTAGCGTCTACCTACGAGCAGTACTTC. Protein product: CASSIVASTYEQYF.

The chain combines TRBV7-9 with TRBJ2-2; 9 bases match TRBD2. Germline CDR1 reads SEHNR; CDR2 reads FQNEAQ (reference sequence). The CDR3 extends over 16 amino acids. The V gene end was trimmed by 6 bases and the J gene end by 4 bases; junction bases not matched to a gene: 9. CDR3 amino acids: CASRSSGRTLTGELFF. CDR3 coding DNA: TGTGCCAGCAGGTCCAGCGGGAGGACGCTCACCGGGGAGCTGTTTTTT. Looking up the rest from reference TRBV7-9 and TRBJ2-2 gives the full variable domain: DTGVSQNPRHKITKRGQNVTFRCDPISEHNRLYWYRQTLGQGPEFLTYFQNEAQLEKSRLLSDRFSAERPKGSFSTLEIQRTEQGDSAMYLCASRSSGRTLTGELFFGEGSRLTVL.

This chain connects TRBV28 to TRBJ2-7; D remains ambiguous. This CDR3 spans 11 amino acids. Germline-derived CDR1 and CDR2 are MDHEN and SYDVKM. V lost 4 bases to trimming and J lost 4 bases, with 5 bases between them. The CDR3 sequence is CASSSPYEQYF. CDR3 in DNA: TGTGCCAGCAGTTCTCCGTACGAGCAGTACTTC.

The rearrangement joins TRBV18 to TRBJ2-2, with 8 nucleotides matching TRBD1. CDR3 length: 16 amino acids. V was clipped by 3 bases and J by 1 base; unmatched bases: 4. Germline V gene data show CDR1 as KGHSH and CDR2 as LQKENI. The CDR3 spells CASSPPGTGNTGELFF. The CDR3 DNA reads TGTGCCAGCTCACCGCCCGGGACAGGGAACACCGGGGAGCTGTTTTTT.

This clone was counted between two and nine times. The rearrangement links TRBV19 to TRBJ1-5; D unresolved. The CDR3 is 17 amino acids. Germline CDR1 and CDR2: LNHDA and SQIVND (reference sequence). V lost 6 bases and J lost 4, with 22 bases in between. As DNA, the CDR3 is TGTGCCAGTAGCACCCTTTGGACCCTTTCGGGAAATCAGCCCCAGCATTTT. Amino acid sequence: CASSTLWTLSGNQPQHF.

J is TRBJ1-1 and V is TRBV28; no firm D call. Trimming took off 5 bases at V and 1 base at J, with 8 bases between the two ends. In germline, CDR1 is MDHEN, CDR2 SYDVKM. The length of the CDR3 is 13 residues. CDR3 protein: CASSLTENTEAFF. Written as DNA, the CDR3 is TGTGCCAGCAGTCTCACGGAGAACACTGAAGCTTTCTTT.

The chain joins TRBV7-9 to TRBJ2-7; D not resolved. The V gene lost 2 bases and the J gene lost 0 bases, with 8 bases spanning the gap. CDR3 length: 14 residues. Germline loops: CDR1 SEHNR, CDR2 FQNEAQ (reference sequence). In nucleotides, the CDR3 is TGTGCCAGCAGCTTATTTGTCAGCTCCTACGAGCAGTACTTC. Translating it yields CASSLFVSSYEQYF. The full variable domain, with the rest looked up from reference TRBV7-9 and TRBJ2-7, is DTGVSQNPRHKITKRGQNVTFRCDPISEHNRLYWYRQTLGQGPEFLTYFQNEAQLEKSRLLSDRFSAERPKGSFSTLEIQRTEQGDSAMYLCASSLFVSSYEQYFGPGTRLTVT.

This clone was seen a handful of times. The J gene is TRBJ1-1, the V gene TRBV6-5; D not certain. The germline CDR1 and CDR2 sequences are MNHEY and SVGAGI. With 6 bases removed from V and 4 bases from J, the gap between germline ends came to 15 bases. CDR3 length: 14 residues. CDR3 bases: TGTGCCAGCAGACCCGGAGAGAGGGCCACTGAAGCTTTCTTT. This encodes CASRPGERATEAFF.

The chain couples TRBV2 to TRBJ2-7, with D tentatively TRBD1 (5 bases). Per germline, CDR1 SNHLY and CDR2 FYNNEI. V lost 1 base to trimming and J lost 3 bases, with 7 bases between them. This CDR3 comprises 13 residues. The CDR3 here is CASSEGQHYEQYF. The CDR3 DNA is TGTGCCAGCAGTGAAGGACAGCACTACGAGCAGTACTTC.

This clone showed up just once. The V call is TRBV9, the J call TRBJ2-7; tentative D call: TRBD1 (6 bases). Germline V gene sequence: CDR1 SGDLS, CDR2 YYNGEE. V lost 0 bases, J lost 2 bases, and 9 bases lay in between. The CDR3 has 14 residues. CDR3: CASSVDYRAYEQYF. CDR3 sequence (DNA): TGTGCCAGCAGCGTAGACTACAGGGCCTACGAGCAGTACTTC.

The J gene is TRBJ2-3, the V gene TRBV13; no definite D call. V dropped 5 bases and J dropped 6 bases, with 18 bases sitting between them. This CDR3 comprises 15 residues. Germline lookup yields CDR1 PRHDT and CDR2 FYEKMQ (reference sequence). DNA of the CDR3: TGTGCCAGCAGCCCCTGGACGTCTTCCGGGGATACGCAGTATTTT. It is translated as CASSPWTSSGDTQYF.

In its sample, this clone was seen a few times. This chain uses TRBV2 with TRBJ2-7; TRBD2 is a possible D gene (6 bases). In germline, CDR1 is SNHLY, CDR2 FYNNEI. Between the trimmed V and J ends, which lost 3 bases and 6 bases, there was a span of 18 bases. This CDR3 comprises 15 residues. CDR3 residues: CASSDYGEDIGEQYF. The CDR3 nucleotides are TGTGCCAGCAGTGATTACGGGGAGGACATCGGCGAGCAGTACTTC.

The chain recombines TRBV28 with TRBJ2-1; 10 positions match TRBD2. Germline V CDR1 and CDR2: MDHEN, SYDVKM. The CDR3 has 14 amino acids. V trimming: 8 bases; J trimming: 6 bases; junction bases outside the gene matches: 7. The CDR3 nucleotides read TGTGCCAGCCTACTAGCGGGGAGAGGCAATGAGCAGTTCTTC. This encodes CASLLAGRGNEQFF.

The CDR3, as DNA: TGTGCCAGCAGTGAACCAACTAGCGGGGGGGCCCCAGATACGCAGTATTTT. Its protein is CASSEPTSGGAPDTQYF. The chain has TRBV2 and TRBJ2-3, with 13 bases lining up with TRBD2. The CDR3 totals 17 residues. V was pared by 2 bases and J by 4 bases, with 6 bases of the junction left unmatched. Germline CDR1 is SNHLY and CDR2 is FYNNEI.

CDR3 protein: CASSFLTSGRGEETQYF. The CDR3 DNA follows: TGTGCCAGCAGCTTCCTGACTAGCGGCCGGGGGGAGGAGACCCAGTACTTC. V gene TRBV7-9 combines with J gene TRBJ2-5, with 9 nucleotides matching TRBD2. Germline V CDR1 and CDR2: SEHNR, FQNEAQ (reference sequence). V trimming: 3 bases; J trimming: 5 bases; junction bases outside the gene matches: 13. The CDR3 contains 17 residues.

The V call is TRBV5-4, the J call TRBJ2-3, with D possibly being TRBD1 (5 bases). CDR1 is SGHNT, CDR2 YYREEE, per germline (reference sequence). V lost 4 bases and J lost 4, with 10 bases in between. The CDR3 is 13 residues long. CDR3 bases: TGTGCCAGCAGCCCCAGGGTTTCAGATACGCAGTATTTT. Amino acid sequence: CASSPRVSDTQYF.

In this sample, this clone turned up a few times. The genes are TRBV9 and TRBJ2-3; TRBD2 matches 7 bases. Germline lookup yields CDR1 SGDLS and CDR2 YYNGEE. There are 14 residues in the CDR3. V shed 2 bases, J shed 4 bases, and the junction held 4 bases outside the gene matches. CDR3 nucleotides: TGTGCCAGCAGCGTGGGAGGGAACGCAGATACGCAGTATTTT. Protein: CASSVGGNADTQYF. Using reference TRBV9 and TRBJ2-3 for the parts outside the CDR3, the full variable domain is DSGVTQTPKHLITATGQRVTLRCSPRSGDLSVYWYQQSLDQGLQFLIQYYNGEERAKGNILERFSAQQFPDLHSELNLSSLELGDSALYFCASSVGGNADTQYFGPGTRLTVL.